This T cell receptor beta chain comes out of a study of Tregs in tolerant kidney transplant recipients (dated by TCRdb to between 2019 and 2020). With respect to the entire study: The study applied TCRbeta sequencing to find donor-specific regulatory T cells before combined kidney and bone marrow transplantation and then followed those same cells after transplant. In a few healthy controls, several methods of expanding Tregs specific for an allogeneic donor were compared by TCRbeta repertoire sequencing. Overall results and qualifications from the work: Biological reproducibility was not directly addressed, though technical replication error appeared minimal. Expanding Tregs with activated donor B cells appeared to identify the most biologically relevant and donor-specific TCRbeta repertoire. Because only a small number of patients were included, the study had limitations, and the results will need to be validated in larger populations as well as under other immunosuppression protocols.

Unstimulated Tregs (CD4+CD25+CD127-), CD4+ non-Tregs (CD4+CD25-), CD4 and CD8 cells were FACS-sorted from thawed PBMCs. Healthy control blood came either as purchased buffy coats or from healthy volunteers. Healthy control blood was separated into PBMCs by Ficoll density gradient and cryopreserved, and patient PBMCs were collected both before and after transplant. Points on this clone: This receptor's antigen is unknown. Base qualities are not recorded, but no much larger clone differs from it by a single base.

For TCRbeta CDR3 sequencing, genomic DNA was extracted from sorted cells using the QIAGEN DNeasy Blood and Tissue Kit. High-throughput TCRbeta CDR3 sequencing, including PCR amplification with bias correction and internal controls, was performed commercially through immunoSEQ. Turning to the authors' computational methods: Unique productive TCRbeta sequences were defined by CDR3 nucleotide sequence where primers matched, and otherwise by CDR3 amino acid sequence together with Vbeta and Jbeta genes. As a correction for sorting error, sequences shared between sorted populations at a frequency ratio of 2:1 or less were discarded, and the remaining shared sequences were assigned to the higher population. A sequence was defined as donor-reactive if the sequence was expanded at least 5-fold in CFSE-low cells compared with unstimulated cells and had a frequency of at least 0.01% in CFSE-low cells. Repertoire divergence was quantified by Jensen-Shannon divergence calculated from the top 100 TCRbeta sequences ranked by frequency. For samples with multiple sequencing runs, sorting error was corrected separately for each run before the runs were pooled. TCRdb limited this immuneACCESS table to in-frame rearrangements with V and J called. A share of clones is missing; checked studies link under half to unresolved V genes, and the rest is unexplained. Clone size and V and J calls were adopted from that table, with D and trimming inferred from the DNA. Recorded for this sample are about 240,000 clones; more than 65% of them occurred a single time. The ten largest make up around 0.68% of the sample.

Sequencing input: CD4+ T cells from blood. This receptor was obtained from a human donor in good health.

DNA sequence: TGTGCCAGCAGTTACTCGATGACTGGTAACTGGTACGAGCAGTACTTC. It codes for CASSYSMTGNWYEQYF. The sequence links TRBV6-5 to TRBJ2-7, with no confidently assigned D gene. The junction shows trimming of 0 bases on V and 4 bases on J, plus 16 bases between the germline ends. CDR1 MNHEY and CDR2 SVGAGI were looked up in the germline V gene. The CDR3 starts with the cysteine, ends with the phenylalanine, and has 16 residues. Only CDR3 DNA remains: 48 bases, in frame from the first base.